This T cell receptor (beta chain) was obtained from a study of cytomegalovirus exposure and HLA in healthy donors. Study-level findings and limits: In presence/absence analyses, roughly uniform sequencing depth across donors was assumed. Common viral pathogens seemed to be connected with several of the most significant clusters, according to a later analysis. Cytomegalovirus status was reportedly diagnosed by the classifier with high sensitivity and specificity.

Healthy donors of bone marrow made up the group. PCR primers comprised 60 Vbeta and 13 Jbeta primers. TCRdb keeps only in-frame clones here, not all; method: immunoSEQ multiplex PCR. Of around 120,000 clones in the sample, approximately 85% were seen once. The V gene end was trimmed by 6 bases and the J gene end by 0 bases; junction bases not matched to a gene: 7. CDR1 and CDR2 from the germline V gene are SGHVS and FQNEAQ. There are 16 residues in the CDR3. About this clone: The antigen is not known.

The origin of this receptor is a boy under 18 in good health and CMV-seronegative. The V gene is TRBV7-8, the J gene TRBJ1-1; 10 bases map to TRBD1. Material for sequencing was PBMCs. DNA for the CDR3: TGTGCCAGCAGACGTCCGGGACAGGGGATGAACACTGAAGCTTTCTTT. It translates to CASRRPGQGMNTEAFF.